The table lists the clone carrying this T cell receptor (beta chain) with a few counts. This specimen comes from a study of blood T cell repertoires in COVID-19. The overall study: Samples of COVID-19 (acute and convalescent) were obtained from the United States, Italy and Spain.

Per the original methods: Amplified reference gene primers provided the basis for estimating nucleated cell counts. Sequencing was performed with immunoSEQ multiplex PCR; in TCRdb, only in-frame clones are kept and a portion is missing. That table furnishes V, J and clone size, whereas the DNA furnished D and trimming. In the table there are roughly 220,000 clones, approximately 84% of which are singletons. Trimming shortened V by 4 bases and J by 0 bases, and 8 bases separated the two germline ends. This CDR3 comprises 14 residues. The sequence came from a woman aged 55 to 70 with acute or convalescent COVID-19. The gene calls are TRBV5-3 and TRBJ1-3; D possibly corresponds to TRBD1 (6 bases). TRBV5-3 is identified as an open reading frame with a role that is uncertain. The material sequenced was peripheral blood. In DNA, the CDR3 is TGTGCCAGAAGCCCGGGACACTCTGGAAACACCATATATTTT. It is translated as CARSPGHSGNTIYF.